Listed here is a single T cell receptor beta chain. Its antigen target is currently unknown. The input lacks base qualities; no much larger clone sits a single base away. The data originate from a study of blood T cells in healthy people across ages (dated by TCRdb to the mid-2010s). Background on the whole study: In model experiments, template switching captured about one uniquely barcoded TCR beta cDNA molecule for every two T cells. Four age groups were formed from the donors: young (average roughly 15 years), middle-aged (approximately 41), aged (about 62) and long-lived (about 80). To avoid experimental bias, donors of different ages were randomly spread across the sequencing lanes. For two donors (one aged 18 to 29 and one aged 80 or older), the study analyzed two additional independent replicas of 1 million unique cDNA reads from the same blood draw. To track age-related changes in TCR beta repertoire diversity, the study relied on deep sequencing normalized with unique cDNA molecular identifiers.

The donors were a few dozen Caucasian individuals from Russia, aged roughly 6 to 100 years, who were systemically healthy. Approximately 9.3 milliliters of peripheral blood were drawn from each donor into EDTA-treated Vacutainer tubes. Ficoll-Paque density-gradient centrifugation was used to isolate PBMCs, with at least 6.5 million per sample. Total RNA was extracted from PBMCs with Trizol reagent, with at least 5.5 micrograms obtained per sample. Naive CD45RAhigh/CD27high T cell percentages were measured by flow cytometry on a PBMC aliquot from every donor. Library construction relied on 5' RACE. Sequencing relied on an Illumina HiSeq 2500. A second PCR of about 7 to 12 cycles was run with a J-beta primer mix and a sample-barcoded 5' primer. A unique molecular identifier was introduced onto each TCR beta cDNA molecule by a template-switch 5' adaptor carrying 12 random nucleotides. At least 2.5 million CDR3-containing paired-end reads were obtained from each sample. First-strand cDNA was synthesized from all RNA with the Mint cDNA synthesis kit, primed by a TRBC-specific oligonucleotide. Following uracil-DNA glycosylase treatment, all cDNA underwent a first 18-cycle PCR with the universal primers M1SS and BC2_uni_R. Per the source publication's procedure: For normalization, 1 million high-quality reads were randomly selected from each sample, with every read carrying a distinct molecular identifier. Reads sharing molecular identifiers were discarded rather than binned into consensus sequences. CDR3 identification, clonotype clustering and error correction used MiTCR with a Q25 quality threshold and the strictest error-elimination algorithm. A nonparametric unseen species model using Euler transformation provided a lower-bound estimate of total TCR beta diversity. In-frame beta chains were kept once TCRdb had trimmed the public reads at Q25 with fastp and called clones with MiXCR. Every entry covers one CDR3 protein and lists the most common genes and DNA from its rows. TCRdb's processing, not the study's, gives the V and J calls here. This sample lists roughly 1,500,000 distinct CDR3 sequences; almost 35% were detected once. About 10% of the sample is in the top ten clones.

Overall results and qualifications from the work: Total diversity estimates from one million sequenced T cells were considered lower bounds and underestimates. Donor CMV infection status was unknown, potentially confounding age-related changes in expanded clonotypes. As age increased, observed TCR beta diversity per million T cells dropped in a roughly linear way, and a significant reduction was already evident by age about 40. There was a strong correlation between observed TCR beta diversity and the percentage of naive T cells measured by flow cytometry. The long-lived group showed more naive CD4+ T cells, fewer expanded clones and increased TCR diversity than the aged group, suggesting age selection. Conclusive comparison of naive and antigen-experienced compartments was prevented by the profiling of bulk unsorted PBMCs.

The CDR3 holds 15 amino acids from the cysteine to the phenylalanine. Solely the CDR3 DNA is kept, with 45 bases framed from the first base. Germline trimming amounts to 4 bases on V and 1 base on J, with 9 as the count of junction bases outside the gene matches. The germline V gene encodes CDR1 DFQATT and CDR2 SNEGSKA (reference sequence). The rearrangement joined TRBV20-1 to TRBJ1-2, and TRBD1 aligns with 7 junction nucleotides. Sequencing was done on a sample of blood. The TCR was taken from a woman in her thirties in good health. For the CDR3, the sequence is CSAKDGRQGNYGYTF. The nucleotide sequence reads as follows: TGCAGTGCTAAGGATGGGCGACAGGGTAACTATGGCTACACCTTC.